This passage covers 3 T cell receptor beta chains from one sample sequenced in a study of cytomegalovirus exposure and HLA in healthy donors. Both 60 Vbeta primers and 13 Jbeta primers went into the PCR. Sequenced by immunoSEQ multiplex PCR; TCRdb stores in-frame clones only, minus some. The table lists roughly 190,000 clones, roughly 80% of them singletons. Sequencing was carried out using PBMCs. All receptors derive from a woman in her late teens or twenties in good health and CMV-seronegative.

The gene calls are TRBV15 and TRBJ2-3; 12 positions agree with TRBD2. V dropped 0 bases and J dropped 4; count of bases not matched to a gene: 11. Germline V gives CDR1 LNHNV, CDR2 YYDKDF (reference sequence). The CDR3 totals 19 residues. As DNA, the CDR3 is TGTGCCACCAGCAGAGATCTAGGGACTAGCGGGCAAGGGGCAGATACGCAGTATTTT. Protein: CATSRDLGTSGQGADTQYF.

The chain links TRBV27 to TRBJ2-1; tentative D call: TRBD1 (5 bases). CDR1 is MNHEY, CDR2 SMNVEV, per germline (reference sequence). This CDR3 is 14 amino acids long. V lost 4 bases and J 0 bases, leaving 7 bases between the germline ends. The CDR3 DNA reads TGTGCCAGCAGTTACGACAGCTCCTACAATGAGCAGTTCTTC. It is translated as CASSYDSSYNEQFF.

This sequence joins TRBV5-1 and TRBJ2-3; D gene uncertain. Looked up from germline, CDR1 is SGHRS and CDR2 is YFSETQ. The CDR3 is 13 residues long. V shed 5 bases and J shed 5 bases, with 12 bases lying between them. CDR3 amino acids: CASSSPGEDTQYF. The CDR3 DNA sequence: TGCGCCAGCAGTTCTCCGGGTGAAGATACGCAGTATTTT.